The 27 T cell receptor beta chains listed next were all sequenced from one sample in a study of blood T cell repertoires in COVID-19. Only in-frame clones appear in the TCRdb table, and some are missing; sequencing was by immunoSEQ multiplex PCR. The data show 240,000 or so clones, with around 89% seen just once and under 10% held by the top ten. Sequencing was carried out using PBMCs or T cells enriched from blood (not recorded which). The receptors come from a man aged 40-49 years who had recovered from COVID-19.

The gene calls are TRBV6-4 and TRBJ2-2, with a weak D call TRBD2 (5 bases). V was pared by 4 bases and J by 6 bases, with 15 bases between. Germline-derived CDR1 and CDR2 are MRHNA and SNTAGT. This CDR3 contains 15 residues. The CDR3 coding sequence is TGTGCCAGCAGTGCTAGCAACATCCGGGCCGGGGAGCTGTTTTTT. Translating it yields CASSASNIRAGELFF.

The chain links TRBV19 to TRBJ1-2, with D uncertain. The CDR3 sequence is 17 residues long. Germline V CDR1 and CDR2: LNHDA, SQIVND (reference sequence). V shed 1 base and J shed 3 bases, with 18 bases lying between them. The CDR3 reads CASSIVNSLNRDYGYTF. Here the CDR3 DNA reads TGTGCCAGTAGTATAGTAAACAGTTTGAACCGCGACTATGGCTACACCTTC.

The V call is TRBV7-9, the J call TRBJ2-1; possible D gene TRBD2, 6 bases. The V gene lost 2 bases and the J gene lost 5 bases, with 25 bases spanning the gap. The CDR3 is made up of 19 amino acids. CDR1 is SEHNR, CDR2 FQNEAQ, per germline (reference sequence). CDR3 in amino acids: CASSLIDASWGDFHNEQFF. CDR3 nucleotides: TGTGCCAGCAGCTTAATAGACGCTAGCTGGGGGGATTTCCACAATGAGCAGTTCTTC.

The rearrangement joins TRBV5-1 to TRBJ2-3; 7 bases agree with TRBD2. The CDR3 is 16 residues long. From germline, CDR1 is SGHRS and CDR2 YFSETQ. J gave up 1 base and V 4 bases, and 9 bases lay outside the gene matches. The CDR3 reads CASSLLLAGGTDTQYF. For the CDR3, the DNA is TGCGCCAGCAGCCTCCTCCTCGCGGGGGGCACAGATACGCAGTATTTT.

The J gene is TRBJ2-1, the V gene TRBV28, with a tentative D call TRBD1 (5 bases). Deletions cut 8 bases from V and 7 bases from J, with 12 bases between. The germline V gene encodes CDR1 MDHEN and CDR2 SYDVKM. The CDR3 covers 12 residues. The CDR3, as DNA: TGTGCCAGCGGCAAAAACAGGAATGAGCAGTTCTTC. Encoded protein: CASGKNRNEQFF.

In nucleotides, the CDR3 is TGCAGCACGGACCTACAGGTCGACTATGGCTACACCTTC. This translates into CSTDLQVDYGYTF. The chain has TRBV29-1 and TRBJ1-2; possible D gene TRBD1, 5 bases. CDR3 length: 13 residues. V was pared by 8 bases and J by 3 bases, with 16 bases between. Germline-derived CDR1 and CDR2 are SQVTM and ANQGSEA.

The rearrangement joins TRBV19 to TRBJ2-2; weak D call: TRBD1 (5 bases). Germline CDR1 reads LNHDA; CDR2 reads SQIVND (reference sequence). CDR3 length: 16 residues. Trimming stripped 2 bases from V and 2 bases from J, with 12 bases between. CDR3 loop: CASSIPVTVNTGELFF. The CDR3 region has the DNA TGTGCCAGTAGTATACCCGTGACAGTAAACACCGGGGAGCTGTTTTTT.

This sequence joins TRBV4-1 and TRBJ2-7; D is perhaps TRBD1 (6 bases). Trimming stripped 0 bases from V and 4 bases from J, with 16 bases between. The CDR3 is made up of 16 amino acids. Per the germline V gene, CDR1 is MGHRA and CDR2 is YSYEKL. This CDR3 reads CASSQDASGADYEQYF. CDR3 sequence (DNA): TGCGCCAGCAGCCAAGACGCGTCAGGGGCTGATTACGAGCAGTACTTC.

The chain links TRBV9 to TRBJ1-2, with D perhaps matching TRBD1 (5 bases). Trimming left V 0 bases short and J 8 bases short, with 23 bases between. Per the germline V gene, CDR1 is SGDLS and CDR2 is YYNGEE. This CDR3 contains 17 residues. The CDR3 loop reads CASSVGTPFPNPYGYTF. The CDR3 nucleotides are TGTGCCAGCAGCGTAGGGACACCTTTTCCTAATCCCTACGGCTACACCTTC.

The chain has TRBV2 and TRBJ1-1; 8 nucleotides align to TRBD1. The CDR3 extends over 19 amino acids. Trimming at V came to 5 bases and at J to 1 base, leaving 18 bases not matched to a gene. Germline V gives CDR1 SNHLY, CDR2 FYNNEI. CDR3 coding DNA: TGTGCCAGCAGTCTTAGACAGGGGCGACTCTTCACCGCGAACACTGAAGCTTTCTTT. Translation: CASSLRQGRLFTANTEAFF.

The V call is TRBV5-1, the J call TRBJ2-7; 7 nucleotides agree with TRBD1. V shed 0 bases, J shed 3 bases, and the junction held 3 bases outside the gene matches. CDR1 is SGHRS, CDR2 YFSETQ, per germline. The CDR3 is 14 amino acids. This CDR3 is CASSLVGQSYEQYF. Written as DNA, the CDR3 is TGCGCCAGCAGCTTGGTGGGACAGAGCTACGAGCAGTACTTC.

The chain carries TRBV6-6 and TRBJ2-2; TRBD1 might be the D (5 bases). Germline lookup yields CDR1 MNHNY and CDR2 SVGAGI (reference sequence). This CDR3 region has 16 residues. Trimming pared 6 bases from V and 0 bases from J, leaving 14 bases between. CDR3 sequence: CASRQTEIANTGELFF. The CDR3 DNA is TGTGCCAGCAGGCAGACAGAGATCGCGAACACCGGGGAGCTGTTTTTT.

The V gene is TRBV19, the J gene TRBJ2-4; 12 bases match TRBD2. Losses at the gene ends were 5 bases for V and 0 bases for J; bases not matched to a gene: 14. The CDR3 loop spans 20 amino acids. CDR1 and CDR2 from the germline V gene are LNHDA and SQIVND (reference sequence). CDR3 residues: CASSLQGLRLAGEAKNIQYF. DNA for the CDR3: TGTGCCAGTAGTCTGCAGGGCCTTAGACTAGCGGGAGAAGCCAAAAACATTCAGTACTTC.

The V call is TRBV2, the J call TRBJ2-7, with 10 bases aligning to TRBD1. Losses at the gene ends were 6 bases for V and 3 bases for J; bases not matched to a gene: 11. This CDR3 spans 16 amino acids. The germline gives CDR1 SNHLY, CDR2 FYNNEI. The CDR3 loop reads CASRTTMGQGNYEQYF. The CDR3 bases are TGTGCCAGCAGGACGACAATGGGACAGGGGAACTACGAGCAGTACTTC.

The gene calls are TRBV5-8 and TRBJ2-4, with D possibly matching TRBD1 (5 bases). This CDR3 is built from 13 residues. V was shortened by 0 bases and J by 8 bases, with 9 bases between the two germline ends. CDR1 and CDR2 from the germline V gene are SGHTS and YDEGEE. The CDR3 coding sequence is TGTGCCAGCAGCTTGGGGGGCCTAGACATTCAGTACTTC. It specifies CASSLGGLDIQYF. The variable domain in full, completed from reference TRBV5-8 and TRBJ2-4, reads EAGVTQSPTHLIKTRGQQATLRCSPISGHTSVYWYQQALGLGLQFLLWYDEGEERNRGNFPPRFSGRQFPNYSSELNVNALELEDSALYLCASSLGGLDIQYFGAGTRLSVL.

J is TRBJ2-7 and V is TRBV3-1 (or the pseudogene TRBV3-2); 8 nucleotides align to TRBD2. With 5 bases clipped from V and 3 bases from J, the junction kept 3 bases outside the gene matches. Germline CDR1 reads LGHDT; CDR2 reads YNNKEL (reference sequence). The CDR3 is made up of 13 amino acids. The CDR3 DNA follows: TGTGCCAGCAGCTTGGGACTAGTCTACGAGCAGTACTTC. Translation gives CASSLGLVYEQYF.

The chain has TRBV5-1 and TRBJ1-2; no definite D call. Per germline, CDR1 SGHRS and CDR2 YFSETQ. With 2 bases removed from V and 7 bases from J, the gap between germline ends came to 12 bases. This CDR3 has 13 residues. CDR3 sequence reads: CASSLDILRGYTF. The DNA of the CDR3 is TGCGCCAGCAGCTTAGACATTTTGCGTGGCTACACCTTC.

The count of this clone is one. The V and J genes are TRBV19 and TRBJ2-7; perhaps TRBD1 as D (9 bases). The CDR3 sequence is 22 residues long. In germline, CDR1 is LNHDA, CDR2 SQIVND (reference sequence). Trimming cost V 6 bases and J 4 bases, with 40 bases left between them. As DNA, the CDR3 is TGTGCCAGTAGCTCGGGAGGGGAAGACCCGGATGCGGTGGGACAGGGCCTTTACGAGCAGTACTTC. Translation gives CASSSGGEDPDAVGQGLYEQYF.

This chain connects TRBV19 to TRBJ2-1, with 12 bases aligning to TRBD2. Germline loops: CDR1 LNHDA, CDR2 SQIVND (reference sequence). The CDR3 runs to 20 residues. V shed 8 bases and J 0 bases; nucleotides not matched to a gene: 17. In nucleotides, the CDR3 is TGTGCCAGTTCCCTCAGACTAGCGGGGGACCGATGGGACTCCTACAATGAGCAGTTCTTC. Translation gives CASSLRLAGDRWDSYNEQFF. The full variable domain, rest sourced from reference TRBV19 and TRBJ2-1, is DGGITQSPKYLFRKEGQNVTLSCEQNLNHDAMYWYRQDPGQGLRLIYYSQIVNDFQKGDIAEGYSVSREKKESFPLTVTSAQKNPTAFYLCASSLRLAGDRWDSYNEQFFGPGTRLTVL.

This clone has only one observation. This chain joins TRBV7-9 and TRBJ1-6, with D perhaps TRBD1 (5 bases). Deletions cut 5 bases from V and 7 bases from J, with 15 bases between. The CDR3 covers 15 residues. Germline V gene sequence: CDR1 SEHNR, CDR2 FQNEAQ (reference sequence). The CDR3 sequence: CASSLLKGMNSPLHF. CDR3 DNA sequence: TGTGCCAGCAGCCTTCTAAAGGGGATGAATTCACCCCTCCACTTT. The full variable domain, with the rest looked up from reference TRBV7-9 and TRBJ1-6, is DTGVSQNPRHKITKRGQNVTFRCDPISEHNRLYWYRQTLGQGPEFLTYFQNEAQLEKSRLLSDRFSAERPKGSFSTLEIQRTEQGDSAMYLCASSLLKGMNSPLHFGNGTRLTVT.

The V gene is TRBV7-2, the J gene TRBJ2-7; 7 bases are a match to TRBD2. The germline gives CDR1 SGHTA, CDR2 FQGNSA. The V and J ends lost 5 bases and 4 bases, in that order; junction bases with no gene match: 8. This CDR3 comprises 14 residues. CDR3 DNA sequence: TGTGCCAGCAGCGGGGGGGGGATTGATTACGAGCAGTACTTC. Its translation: CASSGGGIDYEQYF.

DNA for the CDR3: TGTGCCAGCTCACTTGAAACAGGGTTCTACGAGCAGTACTTC. Amino acids: CASSLETGFYEQYF. The chain couples TRBV18 to TRBJ2-7; a weak D match, TRBD1 (6 bases). Trimming took off 4 bases at V and 3 bases at J, with 13 bases between the two ends. Germline V CDR1 and CDR2: KGHSH, LQKENI. The CDR3 length is 14 residues. Variable domain in full (rest from reference TRBV18 and TRBJ2-7): NAGVMQNPRHLVRRRGQEARLRCSPMKGHSHVYWYRQLPEEGLKFMVYLQKENIIDESGMPKERFSAEFPKEGPSILRIQQVVRGDSAAYFCASSLETGFYEQYFGPGTRLTVT.

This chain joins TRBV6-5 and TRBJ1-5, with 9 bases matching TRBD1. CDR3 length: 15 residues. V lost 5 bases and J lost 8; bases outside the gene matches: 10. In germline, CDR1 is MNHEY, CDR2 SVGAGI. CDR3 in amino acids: CASSPGTGMEEPQHF. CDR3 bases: TGTGCCAGCAGTCCCGGGACAGGGATGGAGGAGCCCCAGCATTTT.

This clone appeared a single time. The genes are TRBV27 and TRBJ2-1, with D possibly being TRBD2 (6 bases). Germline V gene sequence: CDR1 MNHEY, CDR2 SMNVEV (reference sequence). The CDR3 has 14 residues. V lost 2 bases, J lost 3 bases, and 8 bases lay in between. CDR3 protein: CASSLRDFYNEQFF. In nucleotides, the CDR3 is TGTGCCAGCAGTTTACGGGACTTCTACAATGAGCAGTTCTTC.

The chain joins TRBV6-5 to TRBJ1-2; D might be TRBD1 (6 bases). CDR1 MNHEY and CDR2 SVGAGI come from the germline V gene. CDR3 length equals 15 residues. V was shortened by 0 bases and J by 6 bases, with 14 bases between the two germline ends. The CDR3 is CASSYSTRGLNGYTF. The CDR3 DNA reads TGTGCCAGCAGTTACTCGACCAGGGGCCTGAATGGCTACACCTTC.

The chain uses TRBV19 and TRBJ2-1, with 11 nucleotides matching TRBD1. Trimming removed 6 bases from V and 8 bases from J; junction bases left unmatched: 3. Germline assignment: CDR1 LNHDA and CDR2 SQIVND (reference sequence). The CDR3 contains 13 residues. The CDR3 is CASRDRGLDEQFF. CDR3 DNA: TGTGCCAGTAGGGACAGGGGGCTGGATGAGCAGTTCTTC.

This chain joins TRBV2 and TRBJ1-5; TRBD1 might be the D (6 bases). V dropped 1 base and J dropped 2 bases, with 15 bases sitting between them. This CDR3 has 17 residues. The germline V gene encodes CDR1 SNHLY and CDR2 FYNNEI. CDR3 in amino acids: CASSEGTGSVGNQPQHF. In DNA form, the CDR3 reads TGTGCCAGCAGTGAAGGTACAGGGTCGGTAGGCAATCAGCCCCAGCATTTT.